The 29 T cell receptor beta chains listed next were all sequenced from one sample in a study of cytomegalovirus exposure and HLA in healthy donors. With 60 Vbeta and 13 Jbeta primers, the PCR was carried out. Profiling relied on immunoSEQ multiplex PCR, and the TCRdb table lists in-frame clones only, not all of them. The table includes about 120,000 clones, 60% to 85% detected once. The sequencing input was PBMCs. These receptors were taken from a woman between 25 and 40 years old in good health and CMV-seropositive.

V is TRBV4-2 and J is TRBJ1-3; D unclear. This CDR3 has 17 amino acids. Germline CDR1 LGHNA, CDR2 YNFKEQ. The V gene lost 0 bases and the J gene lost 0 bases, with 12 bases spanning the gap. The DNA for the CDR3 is TGTGCCAGCAGCCAAGATCCGACGGGATACTCTGGAAACACCATATATTTT. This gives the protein CASSQDPTGYSGNTIYF.

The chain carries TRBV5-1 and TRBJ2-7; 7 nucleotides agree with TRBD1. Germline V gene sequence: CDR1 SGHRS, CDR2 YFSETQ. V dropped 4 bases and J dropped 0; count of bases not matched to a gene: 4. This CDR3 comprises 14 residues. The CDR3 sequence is CASSAWTGSYEQYF. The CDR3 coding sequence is TGCGCCAGCAGCGCCTGGACAGGCTCCTACGAGCAGTACTTC.

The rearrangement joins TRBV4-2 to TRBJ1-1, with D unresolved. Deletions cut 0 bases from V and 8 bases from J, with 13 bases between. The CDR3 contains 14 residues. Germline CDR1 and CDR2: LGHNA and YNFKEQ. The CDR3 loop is CASSQDQAGREAFF. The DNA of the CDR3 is TGTGCCAGCAGCCAAGATCAGGCGGGGAGAGAAGCTTTCTTT.

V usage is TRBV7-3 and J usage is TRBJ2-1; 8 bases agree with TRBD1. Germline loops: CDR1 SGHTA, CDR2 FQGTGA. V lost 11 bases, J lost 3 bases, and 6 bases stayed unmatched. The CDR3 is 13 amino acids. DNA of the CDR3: TGTGCCGGGGACAGGTTACGCTACAATGAGCAGTTCTTC. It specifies CAGDRLRYNEQFF. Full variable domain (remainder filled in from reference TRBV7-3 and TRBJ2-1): GAGVSQTPSNKVTEKGKYVELRCDPISGHTALYWYRQSLGQGPEFLIYFQGTGAADDSGLPNDRFFAVRPEGSVSTLKIQRTERGDSAVYLCAGDRLRYNEQFFGPGTRLTVL.

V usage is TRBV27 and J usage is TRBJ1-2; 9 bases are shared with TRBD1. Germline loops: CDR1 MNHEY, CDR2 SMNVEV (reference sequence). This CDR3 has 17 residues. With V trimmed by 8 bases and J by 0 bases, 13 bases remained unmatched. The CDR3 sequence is CASARKGQGLTNYGYTF. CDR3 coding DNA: TGTGCCAGCGCGAGAAAAGGACAGGGGTTAACTAACTATGGCTACACCTTC.

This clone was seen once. CDR3 DNA: TGTGCCAGCAGTTACGGGACACGAACGAACACCGGGGAGCTGTTTTTT. Translating it yields CASSYGTRTNTGELFF. J is TRBJ2-2 and V is TRBV6-6, with D perhaps TRBD1 (6 bases). Trimming removed 2 bases from V and 0 bases from J, with 10 bases in between. The CDR3 has 16 residues. CDR1 is MNHNY, CDR2 SVGAGI, per germline (reference sequence).

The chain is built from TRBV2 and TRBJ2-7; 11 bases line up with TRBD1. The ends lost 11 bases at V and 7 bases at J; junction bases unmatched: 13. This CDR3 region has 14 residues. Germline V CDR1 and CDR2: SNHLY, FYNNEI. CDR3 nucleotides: TGTGCCTCCCACGGGACAGGGGGTCGGATAGAGCAGTACTTC. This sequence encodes CASHGTGGRIEQYF.

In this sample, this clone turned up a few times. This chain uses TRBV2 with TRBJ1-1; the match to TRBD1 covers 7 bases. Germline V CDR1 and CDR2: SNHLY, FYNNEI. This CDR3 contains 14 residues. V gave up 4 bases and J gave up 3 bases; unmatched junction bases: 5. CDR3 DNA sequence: TGTGCCAGCAGTGGGGTCAGGGGGTACACTGAAGCTTTCTTT. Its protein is CASSGVRGYTEAFF.

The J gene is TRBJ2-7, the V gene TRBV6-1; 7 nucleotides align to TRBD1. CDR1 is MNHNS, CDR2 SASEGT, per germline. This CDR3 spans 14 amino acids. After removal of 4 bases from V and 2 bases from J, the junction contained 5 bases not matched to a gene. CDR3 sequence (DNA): TGTGCCAGCAGTGGATGGGACAGAGCCTACGAGCAGTACTTC. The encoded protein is CASSGWDRAYEQYF.

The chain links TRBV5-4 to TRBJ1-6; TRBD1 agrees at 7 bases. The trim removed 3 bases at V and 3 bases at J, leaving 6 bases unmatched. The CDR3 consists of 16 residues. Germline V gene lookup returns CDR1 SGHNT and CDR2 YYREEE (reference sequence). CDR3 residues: CASSSGDSFYNSPLHF. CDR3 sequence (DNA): TGTGCCAGCAGCTCCGGGGACAGTTTCTATAATTCACCCCTCCACTTT.

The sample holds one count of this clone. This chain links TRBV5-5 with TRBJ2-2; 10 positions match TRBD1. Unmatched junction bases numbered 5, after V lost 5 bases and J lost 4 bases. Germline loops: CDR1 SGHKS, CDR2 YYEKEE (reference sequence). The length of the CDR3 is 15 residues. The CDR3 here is CASRIGTGVTGELFF. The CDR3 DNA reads TGTGCCAGCAGAATCGGGACAGGGGTCACCGGGGAGCTGTTTTTT.

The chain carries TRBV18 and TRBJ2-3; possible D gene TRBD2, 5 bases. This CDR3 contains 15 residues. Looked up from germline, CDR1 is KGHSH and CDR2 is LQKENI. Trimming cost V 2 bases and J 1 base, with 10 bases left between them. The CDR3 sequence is CASSPSLARTDTQYF. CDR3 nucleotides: TGTGCCAGCTCACCATCTCTAGCCCGCACAGATACGCAGTATTTT.

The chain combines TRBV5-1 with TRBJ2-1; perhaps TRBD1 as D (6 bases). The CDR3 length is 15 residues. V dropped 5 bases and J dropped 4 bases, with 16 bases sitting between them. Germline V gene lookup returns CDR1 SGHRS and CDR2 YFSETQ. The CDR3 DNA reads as TGCGCCAGCAGATCAGGGGTAACAGCTTACAATGAGCAGTTCTTC. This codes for CASRSGVTAYNEQFF.

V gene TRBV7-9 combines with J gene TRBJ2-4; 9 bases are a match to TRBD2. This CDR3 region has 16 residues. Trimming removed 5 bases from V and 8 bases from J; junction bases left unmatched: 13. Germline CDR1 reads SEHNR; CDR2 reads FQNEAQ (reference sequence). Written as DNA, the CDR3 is TGTGCCAGCAGCAACCAGCCTTCTAGCGGGGTGGACATTCAGTACTTC. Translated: CASSNQPSSGVDIQYF.

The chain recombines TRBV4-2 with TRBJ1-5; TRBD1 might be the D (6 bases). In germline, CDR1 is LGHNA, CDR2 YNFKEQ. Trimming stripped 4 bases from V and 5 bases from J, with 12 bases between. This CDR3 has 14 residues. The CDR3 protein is CASSRRDIDQPQHF. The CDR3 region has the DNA TGTGCCAGCAGCCGCCGGGACATAGATCAGCCCCAGCATTTT.

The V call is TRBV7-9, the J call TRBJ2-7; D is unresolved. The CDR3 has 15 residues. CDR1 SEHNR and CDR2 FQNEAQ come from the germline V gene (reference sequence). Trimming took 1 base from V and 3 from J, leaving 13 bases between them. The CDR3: CASSLGASSGYEQYF. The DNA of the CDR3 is TGTGCCAGCAGCTTAGGAGCCTCTTCCGGCTACGAGCAGTACTTC. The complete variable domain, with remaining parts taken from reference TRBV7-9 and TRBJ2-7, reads DTGVSQNPRHKITKRGQNVTFRCDPISEHNRLYWYRQTLGQGPEFLTYFQNEAQLEKSRLLSDRFSAERPKGSFSTLEIQRTEQGDSAMYLCASSLGASSGYEQYFGPGTRLTVT.

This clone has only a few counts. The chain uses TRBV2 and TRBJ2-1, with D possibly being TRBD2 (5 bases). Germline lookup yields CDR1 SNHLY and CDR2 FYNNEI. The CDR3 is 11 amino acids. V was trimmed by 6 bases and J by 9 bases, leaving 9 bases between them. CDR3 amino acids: CASSTSSEQFF. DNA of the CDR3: TGTGCCAGCAGCACTAGTAGTGAGCAGTTCTTC. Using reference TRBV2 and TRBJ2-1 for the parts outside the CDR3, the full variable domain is EPEVTQTPSHQVTQMGQEVILRCVPISNHLYFYWYRQILGQKVEFLVSFYNNEISEKSEIFDDQFSVERPDGSNFTLKIRSTKLEDSAMYFCASSTSSEQFFGPGTRLTVL.

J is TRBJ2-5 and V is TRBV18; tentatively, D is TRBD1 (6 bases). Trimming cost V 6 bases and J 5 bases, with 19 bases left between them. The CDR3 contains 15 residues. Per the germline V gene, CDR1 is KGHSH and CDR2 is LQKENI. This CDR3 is CASSPQGREMETQYF. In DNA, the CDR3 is TGTGCCAGCTCCCCCCAGGGGAGAGAAATGGAGACCCAGTACTTC.

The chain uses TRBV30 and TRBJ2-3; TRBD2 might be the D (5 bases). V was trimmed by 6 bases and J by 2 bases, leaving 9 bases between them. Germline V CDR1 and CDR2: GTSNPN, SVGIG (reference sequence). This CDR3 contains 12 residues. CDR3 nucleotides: TGTGCCTGCGGGGATTACACAGATACGCAGTATTTT. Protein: CACGDYTDTQYF.

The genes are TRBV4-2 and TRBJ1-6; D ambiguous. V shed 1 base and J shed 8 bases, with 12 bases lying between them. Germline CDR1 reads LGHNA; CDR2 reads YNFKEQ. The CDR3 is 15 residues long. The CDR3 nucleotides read TGTGCCAGCAGCCAAGCGTCCGGGTTTGATTCACCCCTCCACTTT. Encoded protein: CASSQASGFDSPLHF.

CDR3 residues: CASSLGAGGITDTQYF. The CDR3 region has the DNA TGTGCCAGCAGCTTGGGAGCGGGGGGAATCACAGATACGCAGTATTTT. The rearrangement joins TRBV7-3 to TRBJ2-3; TRBD2 matches 9 bases. V gave up 3 bases and J gave up 2 bases; unmatched junction bases: 6. The V gene's germline CDR1 is SGHTA and CDR2 FQGTGA. CDR3 length: 16 amino acids.

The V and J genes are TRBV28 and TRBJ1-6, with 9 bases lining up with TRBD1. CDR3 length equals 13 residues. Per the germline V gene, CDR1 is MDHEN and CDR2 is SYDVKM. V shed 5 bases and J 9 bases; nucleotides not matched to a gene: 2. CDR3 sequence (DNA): TGTGCCAGCAGTGGGACAGGGCCTTCACCCCTCCACTTT. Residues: CASSGTGPSPLHF. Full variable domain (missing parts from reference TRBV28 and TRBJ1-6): DVKVTQSSRYLVKRTGEKVFLECVQDMDHENMFWYRQDPGLGLRLIYFSYDVKMKEKGDIPEGYSVSREKKERFSLILESASTNQTSMYLCASSGTGPSPLHFGNGTRLTVT.

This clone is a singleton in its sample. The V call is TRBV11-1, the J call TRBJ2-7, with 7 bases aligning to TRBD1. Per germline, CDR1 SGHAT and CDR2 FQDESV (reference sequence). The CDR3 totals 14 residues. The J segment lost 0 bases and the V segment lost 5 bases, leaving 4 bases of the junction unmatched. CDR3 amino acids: CASSATGSSYEQYF. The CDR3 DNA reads TGTGCCAGCAGCGCGACAGGGAGCTCCTACGAGCAGTACTTC.

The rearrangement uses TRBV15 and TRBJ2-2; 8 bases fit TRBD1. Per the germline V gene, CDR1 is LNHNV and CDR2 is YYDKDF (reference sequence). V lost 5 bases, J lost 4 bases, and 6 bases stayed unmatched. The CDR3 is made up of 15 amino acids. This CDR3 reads CATSVQGASTGELFF. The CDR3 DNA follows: TGTGCCACCAGCGTTCAGGGGGCGAGCACCGGGGAGCTGTTTTTT.

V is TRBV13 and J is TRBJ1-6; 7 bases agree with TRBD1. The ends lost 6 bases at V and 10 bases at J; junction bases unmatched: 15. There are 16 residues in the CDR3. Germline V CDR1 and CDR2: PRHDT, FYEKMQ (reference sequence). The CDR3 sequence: CASRSPKQGSGSPLHF. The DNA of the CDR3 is TGTGCCAGCAGGTCCCCAAAACAGGGGAGCGGCTCACCCCTCCACTTT.

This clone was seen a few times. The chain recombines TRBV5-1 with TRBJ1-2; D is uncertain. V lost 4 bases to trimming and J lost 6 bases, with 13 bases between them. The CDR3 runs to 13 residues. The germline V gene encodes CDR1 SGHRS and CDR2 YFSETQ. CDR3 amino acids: CASSMLWRDGYTF. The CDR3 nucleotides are TGCGCCAGCAGCATGCTTTGGAGGGATGGCTACACCTTC.

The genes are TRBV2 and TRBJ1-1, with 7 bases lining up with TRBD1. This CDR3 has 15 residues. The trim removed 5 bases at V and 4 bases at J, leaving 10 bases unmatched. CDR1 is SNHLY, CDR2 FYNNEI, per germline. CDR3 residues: CASSTGTVTGTEAFF. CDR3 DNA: TGTGCCAGCAGTACCGGGACAGTTACGGGCACTGAAGCTTTCTTT.

CDR3: CAWSVLGAGGTEAFF. The CDR3 coding sequence is TGTGCCTGGAGTGTACTAGGGGCGGGGGGCACTGAAGCTTTCTTT. The V gene is TRBV30, the J gene TRBJ1-1, with a weak D call TRBD1 (5 bases). With 0 bases removed from V and 4 bases from J, the gap between germline ends came to 15 bases. The germline V gene encodes CDR1 GTSNPN and CDR2 SVGIG (reference sequence). CDR3 length: 15 residues. Together with reference TRBV30 and TRBJ1-1, the CDR3 gives the full variable domain: SQTIHQWPATLVQPVGSPLSLECTVEGTSNPNLYWYRQAAGRGLQLLFYSVGIGQISSEVPQNLSASRPQDRQFILSSKKLLLSDSGFYLCAWSVLGAGGTEAFFGQGTRLTVV.

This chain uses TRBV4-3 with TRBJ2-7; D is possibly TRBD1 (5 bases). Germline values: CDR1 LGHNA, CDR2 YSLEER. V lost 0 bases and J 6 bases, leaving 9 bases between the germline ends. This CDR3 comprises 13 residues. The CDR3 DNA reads TGCGCCAGCAGCCAAGATCCAGGGCCCGAGCAGTACTTC. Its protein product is CASSQDPGPEQYF.